This entry lists 8 T cell receptor beta chains sequenced from one sample in a study of blood T cell repertoires in COVID-19. TCRdb's table, derived via immunoSEQ multiplex PCR, lists solely in-frame clones and lacks some. The sample records roughly 120,000 clones, approximately 90% being singletons. Source material: peripheral blood. The receptor source for this set is a man aged 45 to 65 with COVID-19, enrolled during active disease.

The chain recombines TRBV7-9 with TRBJ2-3; 8 nucleotides agree with TRBD2. Germline V gene lookup returns CDR1 SEHNR and CDR2 FQNEAQ (reference sequence). The CDR3 is made up of 17 amino acids. Germline trimming cut 5 bases from V and 2 bases from J; bases unmatched to any gene: 12. This chain's CDR3 is CASSHPAGALNTDTQYF. Written as DNA, the CDR3 is TGTGCCAGCAGCCATCCAGCGGGAGCCCTCAACACAGATACGCAGTATTTT.

This chain uses TRBV10-3 with TRBJ1-2, with 12 bases matching TRBD1. J lost 8 bases, V lost 2 bases, and 6 bases had no gene match. Germline values: CDR1 ENHRY, CDR2 SYGVKD. The CDR3 covers 15 residues. This chain's CDR3 is CAISEPGQGAEGYTF. CDR3 bases: TGTGCCATCAGTGAGCCGGGACAGGGGGCGGAAGGCTACACCTTC.

The V and J genes are TRBV25-1 and TRBJ2-7; 10 bases are a match to TRBD2. In germline, CDR1 is MGHDK, CDR2 SYGVNS. V lost 7 bases to trimming and J lost 6 bases; unmatched junction nucleotides: 9. CDR3 size: 14 residues. In DNA form, the CDR3 reads TGTGCCAGCACTCACCCCTTAGCGGGAGGCGAGCAGTACTTC. It yields the protein CASTHPLAGGEQYF.

This sequence joins TRBV5-6 and TRBJ1-5, with unresolved D. The CDR3 totals 15 residues. Trimming shortened V by 1 base and J by 3 bases, and 11 bases separated the two germline ends. CDR1 SGHDT and CDR2 YYEEEE come from the germline V gene. This CDR3 is CASSLFDRDNQPQHF. The CDR3 coding sequence is TGTGCCAGCAGCTTGTTCGACCGGGACAATCAGCCCCAGCATTTT.

The gene calls are TRBV7-3 and TRBJ2-3; maybe TRBD2 (5 bases). V gave up 5 bases and J gave up 5 bases, with 11 bases separating them. The germline V gene encodes CDR1 SGHTA and CDR2 FQGTGA. The CDR3 has 13 amino acids. The CDR3 region is CASSLGAGDTQYF. The DNA of the CDR3 is TGTGCCAGCAGCCTGGGAGCTGGAGATACGCAGTATTTT.

Here the CDR3 DNA reads TGTGCCACCAGCGGTGGACAGGGGATCACAGATACGCAGTATTTT. This sequence encodes CATSGGQGITDTQYF. V is TRBV24-1 and J is TRBJ2-3; 9 bases map to TRBD1. Germline CDR1 and CDR2: KGHDR and SFDVKD. CDR3 length equals 15 residues. Losses at the gene ends were 7 bases for V and 2 bases for J; bases not matched to a gene: 6.

This sequence joins TRBV18 and TRBJ2-3; TRBD1 matches 9 bases. Germline V gives CDR1 KGHSH, CDR2 LQKENI. The ends lost 0 bases at V and 4 bases at J; junction bases unmatched: 11. There are 18 residues in the CDR3. The CDR3 loop reads CASSPPGTGLVGADTQYF. The CDR3 DNA sequence: TGTGCCAGCTCACCACCGGGGACAGGGCTGGTAGGGGCAGATACGCAGTATTTT. Complete variable domain (other parts from reference TRBV18 and TRBJ2-3): NAGVMQNPRHLVRRRGQEARLRCSPMKGHSHVYWYRQLPEEGLKFMVYLQKENIIDESGMPKERFSAEFPKEGPSILRIQQVVRGDSAAYFCASSPPGTGLVGADTQYFGPGTRLTVL.

The chain employs TRBV5-1 and TRBJ2-1; D is undetermined. Germline V CDR1 and CDR2: SGHRS, YFSETQ. The CDR3 sequence is 13 residues long. Trimming cost V 2 bases and J 1 base, with 4 bases left between them. For the CDR3, the DNA is TGCGCCAGCAGCTTCGGGTCCTACAATGAGCAGTTCTTC. Amino acid sequence: CASSFGSYNEQFF.